This T cell receptor beta chain is drawn from a study of shared clonotypes between healthy human individuals (TCRdb year 2020). Study-wide context: The cohort included three men and two women between 18 and 49 years of age. Blood TCR repertoires of 5 or 6 healthy adults were deeply sequenced to estimate repertoire size and the extent of clonotype sharing between individuals. Different laboratories and diverse techniques were used to prepare libraries and sequence TCR repertoires, to increase sequencing depth and limit assay-specific biases. Each donor's leukapheresis produced roughly between roughly 0.85 and 9.5 billion PBMCs. The full study reports these points: Pairwise subsampling led to the expectation that sequencing depth would affect the degree of clonotype sharing among donors. The small number of donors limited the genetic and exposure-history diversity represented. Sampling was limited to blood, and TCR repertoires in tissue likely differ from TCR repertoires in blood.

This clone has just a few counts. Its antigen remains unidentified. No base quality information exists; no much larger clone differs at one position. CDR1 ENHRY and CDR2 SYGVKD are derived from the germline V gene. Taken from cysteine to phenylalanine, the CDR3 has 14 residues. The entry retains the CDR3 DNA only, 42 bases that are in frame from base 1. TCR CDR3 regions were amplified from genomic DNA by multiplex PCR using the deep immunoSEQ assay. Extracted genomic DNA from each cell subset was spread evenly across all wells of several immunoSEQ 96-well plates, with each plate serving as a replicate. For unsorted PBMC, roughly 0.3 ug of genomic DNA, equivalent to about 32,000 T cell genomes, went into each replicate PCR. Unsorted PBMC genomic DNA was sequenced across ten immunoSEQ deep assay plates. The purified libraries were quantified using a Qubit 3.0 fluorometer, sized with a Bioanalyzer 2100, and then quantified again using the KAPA Library Quantification kit. Every immunoSEQ 96-well plate was sequenced on a dedicated single-read 150-cycle Illumina NextSeq 550 flow cell. Per the authors' processing: Because only junctional sequences without quality scores were contained in the immunoSEQ output, filtering matching that applied to full-length reads could not be performed. Sequences were annotated with PyIR, a Python wrapper for IgBLAST v1.9, and V/J genes and CDR3 were assigned using IMGT germline references. Reads with weak V/J assignments (E-value above 1e-6), missing CDR3, stop codons, out-of-frame junctions, or ambiguous translated residues were removed. A V3J clonotype was defined by an identical inferred V gene, J gene, and CDR3 amino acid sequence. Percentage overlap between repertoires was computed as shared unique clonotypes divided by the size of the smaller repertoire. Three approaches were used to assess repertoire richness: RTK rarefaction, the Chao1 estimator, and Recon v2.1 estimates of unobserved clonotypes. Entries here come from immuneACCESS through TCRdb and include only in-frame sequences with V and J called. Some clones fail to appear in such tables; in the studies checked, an unresolved V gene covers under half of the shortfall, and the cause of the remainder is unknown. That table supplies the V and J calls and clone size; D and trimming were determined from the DNA. The sample table shows around 440,000 clones, and around 77% are seen once. Around 11% of the sample is taken by the ten largest.

The donors were healthy, HIV-negative adults who had no recently reported acute infections or vaccinations. Every donor was a Caucasian adult living in Nashville, Tennessee, USA. For unsorted samples, about 90 million PBMCs were counted and genomic DNA was extracted with the QIAamp DNA Blood Mini kit. Blood was collected by leukapheresis, and PBMCs were isolated by Ficoll-Histopaque density gradient centrifugation and then cryopreserved in liquid nitrogen vapor phase. Material for sequencing was PBMCs. Recombination linked TRBV10-3 to TRBJ2-5; TRBD1 lines up with 7 middle nucleotides. Judging by the DNA end, TRBJ2-7 fits better; the J call may be wrong. The sequence was collected from a woman aged 40 to 50 in good health. Some clones in this sample may be carry-over from other donors' samples. DNA sequence: TGTGCCATCAGCCGCTCGGGACAGCCCTACGAGCAGTACTTC. It translates to CAISRSGQPYEQYF.